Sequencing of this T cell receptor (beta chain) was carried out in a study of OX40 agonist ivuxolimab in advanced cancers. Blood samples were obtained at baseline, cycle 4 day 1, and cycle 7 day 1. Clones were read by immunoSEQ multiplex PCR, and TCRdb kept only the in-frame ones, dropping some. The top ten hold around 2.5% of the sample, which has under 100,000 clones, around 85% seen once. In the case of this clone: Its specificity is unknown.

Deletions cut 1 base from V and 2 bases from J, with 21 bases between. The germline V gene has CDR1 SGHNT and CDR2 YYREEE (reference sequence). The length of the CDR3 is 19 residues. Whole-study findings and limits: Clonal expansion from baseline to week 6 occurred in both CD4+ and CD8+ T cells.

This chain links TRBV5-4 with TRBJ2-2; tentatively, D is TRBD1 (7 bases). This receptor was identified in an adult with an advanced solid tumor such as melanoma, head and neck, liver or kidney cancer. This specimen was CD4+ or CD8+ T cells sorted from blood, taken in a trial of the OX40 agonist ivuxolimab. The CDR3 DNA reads TGTGCCAGCAGCTTGTGGCAGGGGGTCGGGGGAAGAAACACCGGGGAGCTGTTTTTT. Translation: CASSLWQGVGGRNTGELFF.